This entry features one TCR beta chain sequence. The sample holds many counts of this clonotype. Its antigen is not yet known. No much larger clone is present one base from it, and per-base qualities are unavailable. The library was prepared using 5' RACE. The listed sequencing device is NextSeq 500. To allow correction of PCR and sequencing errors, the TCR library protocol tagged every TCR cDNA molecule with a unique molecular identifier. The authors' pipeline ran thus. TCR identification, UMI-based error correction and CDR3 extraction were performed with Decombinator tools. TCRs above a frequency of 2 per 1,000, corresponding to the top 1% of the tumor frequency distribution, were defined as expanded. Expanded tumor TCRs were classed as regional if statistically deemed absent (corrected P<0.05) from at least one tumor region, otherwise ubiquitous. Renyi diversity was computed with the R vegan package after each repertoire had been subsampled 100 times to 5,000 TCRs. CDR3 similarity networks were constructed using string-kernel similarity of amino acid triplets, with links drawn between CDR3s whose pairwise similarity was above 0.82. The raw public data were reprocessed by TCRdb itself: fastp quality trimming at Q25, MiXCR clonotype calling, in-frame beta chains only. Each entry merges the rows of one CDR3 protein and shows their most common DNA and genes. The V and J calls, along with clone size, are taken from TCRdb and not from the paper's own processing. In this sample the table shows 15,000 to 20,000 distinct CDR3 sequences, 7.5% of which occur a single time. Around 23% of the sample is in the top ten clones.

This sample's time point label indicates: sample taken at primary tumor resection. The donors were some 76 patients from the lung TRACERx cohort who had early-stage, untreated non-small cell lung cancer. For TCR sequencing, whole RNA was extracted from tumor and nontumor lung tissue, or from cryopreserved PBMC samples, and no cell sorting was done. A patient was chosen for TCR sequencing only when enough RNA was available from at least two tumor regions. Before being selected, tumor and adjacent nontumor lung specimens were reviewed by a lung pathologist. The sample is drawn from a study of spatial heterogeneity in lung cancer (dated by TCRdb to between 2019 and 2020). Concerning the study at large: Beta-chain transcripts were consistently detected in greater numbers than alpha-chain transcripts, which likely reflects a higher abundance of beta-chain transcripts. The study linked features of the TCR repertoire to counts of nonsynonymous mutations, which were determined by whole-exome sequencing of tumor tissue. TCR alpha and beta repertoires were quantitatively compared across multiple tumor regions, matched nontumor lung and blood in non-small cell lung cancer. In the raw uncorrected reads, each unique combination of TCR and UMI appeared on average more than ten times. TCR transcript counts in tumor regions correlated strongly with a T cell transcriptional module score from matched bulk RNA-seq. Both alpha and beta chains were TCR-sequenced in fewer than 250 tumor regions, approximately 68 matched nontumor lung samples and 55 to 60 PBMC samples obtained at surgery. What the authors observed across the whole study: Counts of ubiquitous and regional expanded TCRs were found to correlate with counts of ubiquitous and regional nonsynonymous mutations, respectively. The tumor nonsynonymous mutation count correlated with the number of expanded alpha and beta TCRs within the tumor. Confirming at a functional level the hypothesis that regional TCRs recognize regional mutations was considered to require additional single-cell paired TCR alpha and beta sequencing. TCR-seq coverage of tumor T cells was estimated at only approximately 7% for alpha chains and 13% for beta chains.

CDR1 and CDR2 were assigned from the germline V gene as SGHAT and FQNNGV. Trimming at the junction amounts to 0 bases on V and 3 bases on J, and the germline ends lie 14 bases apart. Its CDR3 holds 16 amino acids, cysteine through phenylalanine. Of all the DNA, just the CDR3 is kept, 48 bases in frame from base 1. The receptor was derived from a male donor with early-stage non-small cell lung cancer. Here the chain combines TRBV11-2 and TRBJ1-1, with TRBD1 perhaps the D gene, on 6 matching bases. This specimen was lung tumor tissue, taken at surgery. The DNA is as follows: TGTGCCAGCAGCTTAGAGCTCAGGGGTTGGGACACTGAAGCTTTCTTT. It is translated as CASSLELRGWDTEAFF.